Presented here are 11 T cell receptor beta chains from one specimen sequenced in a study of blood T cell repertoires in COVID-19. The repertoire was sequenced with immunoSEQ multiplex PCR; TCRdb's copy has only in-frame clones and lacks some. This repertoire shows more than 35,000 clones, 88% found once; its top ten account for about 5.3%. The sequencing sample was made of peripheral blood. These receptors all stem from a human donor in a cohort sampled during active COVID-19.

The chain combines TRBV19 with TRBJ2-7; TRBD1 is a possible D gene (6 bases). The ends were cut back, 5 bases at V and 0 bases at J, with 11 bases in the middle. This CDR3 is built from 14 residues. Germline-derived CDR1 and CDR2 are LNHDA and SQIVND (reference sequence). The CDR3 spells CASSVDRFSYEQYF. In nucleotides, the CDR3 is TGTGCCAGTAGTGTCGACAGGTTCTCCTACGAGCAGTACTTC.

The gene calls are TRBV5-4 and TRBJ2-2; 12 positions agree with TRBD2. The CDR3 has 15 amino acids. The germline CDR1 and CDR2 sequences are SGHNT and YYREEE (reference sequence). The CDR3 is CASQRGLAGPGELFF. CDR3 nucleotide sequence: TGTGCTTCACAAAGGGGACTAGCGGGCCCCGGGGAGCTGTTTTTT.

This clone has more than one count but fewer than ten. J is TRBJ2-1 and V is TRBV9; 9 nucleotides match TRBD1. V shed 3 bases and J 5 bases; nucleotides not matched to a gene: 6. The CDR3 has 15 amino acids. Germline V gene sequence: CDR1 SGDLS, CDR2 YYNGEE. CDR3 amino acids: CASSAQGARNNEQFF. The CDR3 DNA is TGTGCCAGCAGCGCACAGGGGGCCCGGAACAATGAGCAGTTCTTC. Filled out from reference TRBV9 and TRBJ2-1, the complete variable domain reads DSGVTQTPKHLITATGQRVTLRCSPRSGDLSVYWYQQSLDQGLQFLIQYYNGEERAKGNILERFSAQQFPDLHSELNLSSLELGDSALYFCASSAQGARNNEQFFGPGTRLTVL.

V gene TRBV7-9 combines with J gene TRBJ2-5; TRBD2 matches at 9 bases. Germline CDR1 SEHNR, CDR2 FQNEAQ (reference sequence). J gave up 4 bases and V 1 base, and 10 bases lay outside the gene matches. This CDR3 region has 17 residues. The CDR3 loop is CASSLGRSGSGGETQYF. CDR3 coding DNA: TGTGCCAGCAGCTTAGGCCGATCGGGTAGCGGGGGAGAGACCCAGTACTTC. Based on the CDR3 plus reference TRBV7-9 and TRBJ2-5, the full variable domain is DTGVSQNPRHKITKRGQNVTFRCDPISEHNRLYWYRQTLGQGPEFLTYFQNEAQLEKSRLLSDRFSAERPKGSFSTLEIQRTEQGDSAMYLCASSLGRSGSGGETQYFGPGTRLLVL.

The chain uses TRBV2 and TRBJ2-1; 9 positions match TRBD2. The germline V gene encodes CDR1 SNHLY and CDR2 FYNNEI. CDR3 length: 14 residues. J was trimmed by 12 bases and V by 6 bases; bases with no gene match: 12. The DNA for the CDR3 is TGTGCCAGCAGGACCCCGGGACTAGCCGGGGGGCAGTTCTTC. It codes for CASRTPGLAGGQFF.

This clone has just one count. The chain recombines TRBV7-8 with TRBJ2-5, with D unresolved. The CDR3 runs to 13 residues. Germline assignment: CDR1 SGHVS and CDR2 FQNEAQ. The ends were cut back, 5 bases at V and 5 bases at J, with 12 bases in the middle. In DNA, the CDR3 is TGTGCCAGCAGCCACCAGAACGGGGAGACCCAGTACTTC. It is translated as CASSHQNGETQYF.

The chain carries TRBV5-1 and TRBJ2-1; 10 bases line up with TRBD1. The CDR3 is 14 amino acids. V dropped 4 bases and J dropped 9; count of bases not matched to a gene: 7. Germline V gives CDR1 SGHRS, CDR2 YFSETQ. The DNA of the CDR3 is TGCGCCAGCAGCCCGGACAGGGGGTTGGGTGAGCAGTTCTTC. It encodes CASSPDRGLGEQFF.

The chain has TRBV25-1 and TRBJ1-4; weak D call: TRBD1 (6 bases). CDR1 MGHDK and CDR2 SYGVNS come from the germline V gene. The CDR3 loop spans 16 amino acids. V was cut by 2 bases and J by 6 bases, with 16 bases left in between. The CDR3 spells CASSERTGFRDEKLFF. The CDR3 DNA follows: TGTGCCAGCAGTGAAAGAACAGGGTTTCGTGATGAAAAACTGTTTTTT.

The chain recombines TRBV2 with TRBJ1-1; 9 positions agree with TRBD1. Germline CDR1 SNHLY, CDR2 FYNNEI. The CDR3 loop spans 15 amino acids. The J segment lost 4 bases and the V segment lost 5 bases, leaving 8 bases of the junction unmatched. CDR3 sequence reads: CASSITGTGTTEAFF. CDR3 nucleotide sequence: TGTGCCAGCAGTATTACCGGGACAGGGACCACTGAAGCTTTCTTT.

This clone was observed a single time. This rearrangement joins TRBV7-9 to TRBJ2-1, with TRBD1 matching 10 bases. The CDR3 is made up of 14 amino acids. Germline V gene data show CDR1 as SEHNR and CDR2 as FQNEAQ (reference sequence). Losses at the gene ends were 8 bases for V and 4 bases for J; bases not matched to a gene: 5. CDR3 DNA: TGTGCCAGCGGCCGGGACAGGGGTTACAATGAGCAGTTCTTC. As protein: CASGRDRGYNEQFF.

The chain uses TRBV27 and TRBJ2-3; D unclear. With 1 base removed from V and 2 bases from J, the gap between germline ends came to 7 bases. Germline V gene data show CDR1 as MNHEY and CDR2 as SMNVEV (reference sequence). This CDR3 has 14 amino acids. In DNA form, the CDR3 reads TGTGCCAGCAGTTTATTTAGCTCCACAGATACGCAGTATTTT. It is translated as CASSLFSSTDTQYF.